Below, 8 T cell receptor beta chains from the same sample are listed, as sequenced in a study of cytomegalovirus exposure and HLA in healthy donors. Researchers ran the PCR with 60 Vbeta and 13 Jbeta primers. The assay was immunoSEQ multiplex PCR, and TCRdb's table has in-frame clones only and misses some. The table records 200,000 to 250,000 clones, around 80% of them present only once. Sequences were obtained from PBMCs. The receptors were gathered from a woman in her 40s in good health and CMV-seronegative.

In regard to this clone: The same CDR3 is also encoded by other DNA sequences in this sample. The chain employs TRBV4-1 and TRBJ1-5; 7 nucleotides agree with TRBD1. Germline CDR1 MGHRA, CDR2 YSYEKL. The CDR3 is 15 residues long. J gave up 6 bases and V 1 base, and 6 bases lay outside the gene matches. The CDR3 DNA sequence: TGCGCCAGCAGCCAAGGGGGGGACAGAGGTCAGCCCCAGCATTTT. It is translated as CASSQGGDRGQPQHF.

This clone appeared once. The V and J genes are TRBV30 and TRBJ2-7, with D possibly matching TRBD1 (5 bases). The CDR3 loop spans 12 amino acids. Germline loops: CDR1 GTSNPN, CDR2 SVGIG (reference sequence). Trimming stripped 5 bases from V and 3 bases from J, with 11 bases between. This CDR3 reads CAWGPGHYEQYF. In DNA, the CDR3 is TGTGCCTGGGGGCCAGGGCACTACGAGCAGTACTTC.

The V gene is TRBV6-1, the J gene TRBJ1-5; D is perhaps TRBD1 (5 bases). V lost 4 bases, J lost 5 bases, and 18 bases lay in between. Germline CDR1 reads MNHNS; CDR2 reads SASEGT. This CDR3 comprises 16 residues. The CDR3 protein is CASSVIGAQGYQPQHF. As DNA, the CDR3 is TGTGCCAGCAGTGTTATCGGCGCGCAGGGCTATCAGCCCCAGCATTTT.

The chain employs TRBV14 and TRBJ1-2; D remains unclear. V lost 4 bases to trimming and J lost 5 bases, with 14 bases between them. The CDR3 consists of 14 residues. The germline V gene has CDR1 SGHDN and CDR2 FVKESK. The CDR3 protein is CASSRSGIGYGYTF. The CDR3 DNA sequence: TGTGCCAGCAGCCGAAGCGGGATAGGATATGGCTACACCTTC.

The gene calls are TRBV28 and TRBJ1-4; possibly TRBD1 for D (5 bases). Trimming left V 5 bases short and J 4 bases short, with 14 bases between. The CDR3 consists of 15 residues. The germline V gene encodes CDR1 MDHEN and CDR2 SYDVKM. The CDR3: CASSPPGLYNEKLFF. Written as DNA, the CDR3 is TGTGCCAGCAGTCCCCCAGGGCTATATAATGAAAAACTGTTTTTT.

This clone was counted between two and nine times. V and J are TRBV6-6 and TRBJ2-2; D remains unclear. With 2 bases removed from V and 4 bases from J, the gap between germline ends came to 8 bases. The germline CDR1 and CDR2 sequences are MNHNY and SVGAGI (reference sequence). The CDR3 totals 14 residues. The CDR3 nucleotides are TGTGCCAGCAGTTACGAGATCTTCACCGGGGAGCTGTTTTTT. It encodes CASSYEIFTGELFF.

The rearrangement joins TRBV27 to TRBJ1-1; tentative D call: TRBD1 (5 bases). The CDR3 loop spans 13 amino acids. V was pared by 8 bases and J by 5 bases, with 15 bases between. Germline CDR1 and CDR2: MNHEY and SMNVEV (reference sequence). CDR3: CASAPGMGTEAFF. DNA of the CDR3: TGTGCCAGCGCCCCAGGGATGGGAACTGAAGCTTTCTTT.

As for this clone: This specimen includes other DNA sequences encoding the same CDR3. This chain connects TRBV4-3 to TRBJ2-5; the D is unclear. Per germline, CDR1 LGHNA and CDR2 YSLEER. Trimming took off 0 bases at V and 5 bases at J, with 7 bases between the two ends. The CDR3 runs to 13 residues. CDR3 region: CASSQDIRETQYF. The DNA of the CDR3 is TGCGCCAGCAGCCAAGACATCCGGGAGACCCAGTACTTC.